This T cell receptor (beta chain) stems from a study of graft-versus-host responses after intestinal transplantation. In the case of this clone: Its antigen is unidentified.

The method was immunoSEQ multiplex PCR; TCRdb's version includes in-frame clones alone and lacks a portion of them. The sample consists of 45,000 to 50,000 clones, approximately 91% of them appearing once. Germline V lookup: CDR1 SGHTA, CDR2 FQGNSA. The CDR3 contains 14 residues. The material sequenced was unstimulated CD4+ T cells sorted from spleen or lymph node cells, taken before transplant. The origin of this receptor is a human donor who was the organ donor for an intestinal transplant. The chain employs TRBV7-2 and TRBJ2-5; no reliable D call. The closer fit of TRBJ2-7 to the DNA end suggests the J call may be wrong. CDR3 nucleotide sequence: TGTGCCAGCAGCTTAGGGACGGATCCCTACGAGCAGTACTTC. Its protein is CASSLGTDPYEQYF.